This entry is about one TCR beta chain. Its antigen remains unidentified. This CDR3 region has 14 residues. V was clipped by 1 base and J by 1 base, with 6 bases between them. Germline-derived CDR1 and CDR2 are SEHNR and FQNEAQ (reference sequence). The data were obtained in a study of spatial heterogeneity in lung cancer. Background on the study: Raw sequencing reads included, on average, more than 8.5 appearances of each unique TCR and UMI combination. Study-wide findings and caveats: Ubiquitous, expanded tumor-derived TCRs were more frequently observed in blood at resection than at follow-up.

Indicated time point: sample taken at primary tumor resection. Unsorted tumor, nontumor lung tissue or cryopreserved PBMC supplied the whole RNA. The donors were 70 or so patients with non-small cell lung cancer that was early-stage and untreated. Unique molecular identifiers tagged every individual TCR cDNA molecule. One entry per CDR3 protein results from TCRdb running MiXCR on the 5' RACE reads. This table has more than 75,000 distinct CDR3 sequences, about 12% appearing once. This specimen consisted of PBMCs, obtained at surgery. V is TRBV7-9 and J is TRBJ2-3, with unresolved D. This TCR came from a male donor with early-stage non-small cell lung cancer. The chain's CDR3 is CASSLETRTDTQYF. CDR3 DNA sequence: TGTGCCAGCAGCTTAGAGACCCGCACAGATACGCAGTATTTT.